The rows below give T cell receptor beta chains drawn from one sample of a study of Ad26.COV2.S vaccination and SARS-CoV-2 variants. Here immunoSEQ multiplex PCR was the method, and the copy in TCRdb shows in-frame clones only, minus some. The sample carries hundreds of thousands of clones, approximately 87% recorded once. Sample: peripheral blood, taken in a trial of Ad26.COV2.S vaccine versus placebo. These receptors all come from a person aged 18 to 65 who received the Ad26.COV2.S COVID-19 vaccine or a placebo. The CDR3 runs from the conserved cysteine through the conserved F or W. D genes are given only for firm matches. A row's size may be missing; if present it is once, few, many or a size class.

TRBD1	TRBV29-1	TRBJ1-2	once	CSADDRDSYGYTF	TGCAGCGCCGACGACCGGGACAGCTATGGCTACACCTTC
NA	TRBV4-3	TRBJ2-7	NA	CASSQEVPDGSLSYEQYF	TGCGCCAGCAGCCAAGAAGTTCCCGATGGGTCCCTCAGCTACGAGCAGTACTTC
TRBD2	TRBV7-2	TRBJ2-1	NA	CASSSGLGYEQFF	TGTGCCAGCAGCTCGGGACTAGGCTACGAGCAGTTCTTC
NA	TRBV3-1/TRBV3-2	TRBJ2-7	NA	CASSPAASLYEQYF	TGTGCCAGCAGCCCTGCGGCATCCCTCTACGAGCAGTACTTC
NA	TRBV5-1	TRBJ2-1	once	CASSDAPSVPNEQFF	TGCGCCAGCAGCGACGCGCCTAGCGTACCCAATGAGCAGTTCTTC
NA	TRBV18	TRBJ1-1	NA	CASSPQQDTEAFF	TGTGCCAGCTCACCACAACAAGACACTGAAGCTTTCTTT
NA	TRBV3-1/TRBV3-2	TRBJ2-1	NA	CASSQVASLNEQFF	TGTGCCAGCAGCCAAGTGGCTAGCCTCAATGAGCAGTTCTTC
NA	TRBV10-3	TRBJ2-1	NA	CAISESSGNEQFF	TGTGCCATCAGTGAGTCGAGCGGGAATGAGCAGTTCTTC
NA	TRBV7-2	TRBJ1-5	NA	CASSPFADGNQPQHF	TGTGCCAGCAGCCCCTTCGCCGACGGCAATCAGCCCCAGCATTTT
NA	TRBV7-9	TRBJ1-1	NA	CASSLGGVEAFF	TGTGCCAGCAGCTTAGGGGGGGTTGAAGCTTTCTTT
NA	TRBV6-5	TRBJ2-7	NA	CASRPGPRDYEQYF	TGTGCCAGCAGACCGGGACCCCGGGACTACGAGCAGTACTTC
NA	TRBV2	TRBJ1-1	NA	CASSGVVGVNTEAFF	TGTGCCAGCAGTGGGGTTGTGGGGGTGAACACTGAAGCTTTCTTT
NA	TRBV18	TRBJ2-3	NA	CASSPPSGPDTQYF	TGTGCCAGCTCACCCCCCTCTGGGCCAGATACGCAGTATTTT
NA	TRBV19	TRBJ1-1	NA	CASSMSENTEAFF	TGTGCCAGTAGTATGTCGGAAAACACTGAAGCTTTCTTT
TRBD1	TRBV7-2	TRBJ1-5	NA	CASSTGQGPSWPQHF	TGTGCCAGCAGCACCGGACAGGGGCCTTCTTGGCCCCAGCATTTT
NA	TRBV29-1	TRBJ2-5	NA	CSSGGYETQYF	TGCAGCTCCGGTGGGTATGAGACCCAGTACTTC
TRBD2	TRBV19	TRBJ2-1	NA	CASSLRPVGLAGGRDEQFF	TGTGCCAGTAGTTTAAGGCCGGTCGGACTAGCGGGAGGCCGCGATGAGCAGTTCTTC
TRBD2	TRBV18	TRBJ2-7	NA	CASSPGLSSYEQYF	TGTGCCAGCTCGCCGGGACTATCATCCTACGAGCAGTACTTC
TRBD2	TRBV29-1	TRBJ2-7	NA	CSVGRGGGYEQYF	TGCAGCGTGGGGCGCGGGGGTGGATACGAGCAGTACTTC
TRBD2	TRBV6-5	TRBJ2-7	NA	CASRRAGFSYEQYF	TGTGCCAGCAGACGAGCGGGATTCTCCTACGAGCAGTACTTC
NA	TRBV28	TRBJ1-2	once	CASSVGYGNGYTF	TGTGCCAGCAGTGTAGGGTACGGGAATGGCTACACCTTC
NA	TRBV19	TRBJ1-1	NA	CASGNRPMNTEAFF	TGTGCCAGTGGGAACAGGCCGATGAACACTGAAGCTTTCTTT
TRBD2	TRBV11-2	TRBJ2-7	NA	CASSPEAGEQYF	TGTGCCAGCAGCCCAGAAGCGGGGGAGCAGTACTTC
TRBD2	TRBV7-9	TRBJ2-3	few	CASSVLAETTDTQYF	TGTGCCAGCAGCGTACTAGCGGAGACCACAGATACGCAGTATTTT
NA	TRBV5-1	TRBJ2-7	NA	CASSRGKVAGTGSYEQYF	TGCGCCAGCAGCCGAGGAAAAGTAGCAGGGACGGGTTCCTACGAGCAGTACTTC
TRBD2	TRBV5-1	TRBJ2-7	NA	CASSETTSGSYEQYF	TGCGCCAGCAGCGAAACGACTAGCGGATCCTACGAGCAGTACTTC
NA	TRBV18	TRBJ2-7	NA	CASSVGSSYEQYF	TGTGCCAGCTCCGTGGGTAGCTCCTACGAGCAGTACTTC
NA	TRBV10-2	TRBJ2-2	NA	CASSAQRYTGELFF	TGCGCCAGCAGTGCCCAAAGATACACCGGGGAGCTGTTTTTT
NA	TRBV20-1	TRBJ1-2	NA	CSAVQGYGYTF	TGCAGTGCGGTCCAGGGATATGGCTACACCTTC
NA	TRBV3-1/TRBV3-2	TRBJ1-2	once	CASSQDDRGGGYTF	TGTGCCAGCAGCCAAGATGACAGAGGGGGTGGCTACACCTTC
NA	TRBV6-1	TRBJ1-1	NA	CASSEAKDGEAFF	TGTGCCAGCAGTGAAGCGAAGGACGGTGAAGCTTTCTTT